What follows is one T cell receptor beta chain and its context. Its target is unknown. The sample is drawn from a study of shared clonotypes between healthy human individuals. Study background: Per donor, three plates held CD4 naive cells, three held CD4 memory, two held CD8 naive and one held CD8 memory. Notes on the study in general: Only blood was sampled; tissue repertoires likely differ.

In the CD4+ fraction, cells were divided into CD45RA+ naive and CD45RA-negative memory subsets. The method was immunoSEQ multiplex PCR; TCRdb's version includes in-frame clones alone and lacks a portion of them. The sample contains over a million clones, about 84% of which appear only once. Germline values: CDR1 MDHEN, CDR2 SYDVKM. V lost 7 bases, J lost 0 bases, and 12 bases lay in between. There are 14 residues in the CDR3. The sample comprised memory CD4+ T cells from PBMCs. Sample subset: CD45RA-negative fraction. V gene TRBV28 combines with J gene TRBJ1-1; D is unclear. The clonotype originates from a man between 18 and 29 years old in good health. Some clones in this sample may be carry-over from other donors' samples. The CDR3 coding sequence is TGTGCCAGCACGAGTAGGAGTTTGAACACTGAAGCTTTCTTT. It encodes CASTSRSLNTEAFF.